The present entry profiles one T cell receptor (beta chain) with its context. It lacks a known antigen. Per-base qualities were not stored, and no clone one base away is much larger. Trimming leaves V shorter by 5 bases and J shorter by 6 bases, with the junction holding 7 bases beyond the gene matches. The CDR3 measures 15 amino acids from cysteine to phenylalanine. Just the 45-base CDR3 DNA is kept, in frame starting at base 1. The germline V gene (reference sequence) specifies LNHDA as CDR1 and SQIVND as CDR2. The data belong to a study of blood T cell repertoires in COVID-19 (dated by TCRdb to about 2020). Concerning the study at large: The collaborator samples originated in the United States, Italy and Spain and spanned the acute and convalescent phases of COVID-19. Samples came from the ongoing ImmuneRACE study (first 160 participants) plus 1,254 subjects from 6 global collaborators. HLA class I and class II types, where available, came from metadata supplied by the sample provider rather than from assay-based typing. The repertoires were released in a freely available public database intended as a resource for research on the immune response to SARS-CoV-2. Subjects who had been exposed to COVID-19, were actively infected with it, or had recovered from it provided the deeply sampled blood TCRbeta repertoires that made up the dataset. The prospective study material was composed of cDNA or gDNA derived from T cells, B-cell-depleted T cells, or PBMCs. Nearly every sample came with metadata listing a de-identified subject ID, COVID-19 status, age in years and sex. What the authors observed across the whole study: The amount of clinical and demographic metadata varied by source and participant and was provided uncurated.

Enrolling through a virtual design, the prospective study's participants ranged in age from roughly 18 to 95 years and lived across roughly 24 United States geographic areas. Cohort assignment in the prospective study relied on participant-reported clinical history from a screening survey and a study questionnaire. For ImmuneRACE Cohort 3, a participant was defined as recovered based on two consecutive negative NP/OP PCR tests, clearance by a healthcare professional, or resolution of symptoms. Mobile phlebotomists in the prospective study collected whole blood, serum and a nasopharyngeal or oropharyngeal swab from every participant. Prospective study participants could optionally give additional blood draws and questionnaires over an approximately 2-month period. Blood samples from the prospective study were shipped frozen or at room temperature prior to DNA extraction. TCRbeta CDR3 regions were amplified from genomic DNA using the immunoSEQ Assay, a bias-controlled multiplex PCR. For the original study's pipeline: Within the assay, amplification of reference gene primers was used to estimate how many nucleated cells each sample contained. To quantify the absolute abundance of each unique TCRbeta CDR3 rearrangement, sequence reads were collapsed and filtered. For each sample, productive Simpson clonality was calculated as the square root of Simpson's diversity index over productive rearrangements. Entries here come from immuneACCESS through TCRdb and include only in-frame sequences with V and J called. Some clones fail to appear in such tables; in the studies checked, an unresolved V gene covers under half of the shortfall, and the cause of the remainder is unknown. V, J and clone size reflect that table, while D and trimming were determined from the DNA. A total of 150,000 to 200,000 clones appear in this sample, 75% to 85% of them only once. Of the sample, less than 6% falls within the top ten clones.

The sequenced sample was PBMCs or T cells enriched from blood (not recorded which). The sequence links TRBV19 to TRBJ1-6, with 7 central nucleotides matching TRBD1. This TCR was sampled from a man aged 35-49 years who had recovered from COVID-19. The CDR3 protein sequence reads: CASSRTGATNSPLHF. The nucleotides read TGTGCCAGTAGTCGGACAGGCGCCACTAATTCACCCCTCCACTTT.